This TCR beta chain was identified in a study of long-term antiretroviral therapy in people with HIV. Version v3.0 of the immunoSEQ assay ran at survey level. Clones were sequenced by immunoSEQ multiplex PCR, and TCRdb holds only the in-frame ones, with some missing. The data contain approximately 15,000 clones, roughly four fifths of them singletons. Germline-derived CDR1 and CDR2 are SGHDN and FVKESK. V was clipped by 4 bases and J by 4 bases; unmatched bases: 18. The CDR3 is 19 amino acids. This chain uses TRBV14 with TRBJ1-5, with 8 bases fitting TRBD1. The input for sequencing was unsorted PBMCs, taken just before starting antiretroviral therapy. The TCR sequence derives from a man aged 40-49 years with HIV. CDR3 sequence (DNA): TGTGCCAGCAGCCCCCCGCATATCGACAGGGGAAGGAGGAATCAGCCCCAGCATTTT. This codes for CASSPPHIDRGRRNQPQHF.